This record covers a single T cell receptor beta chain. Its antigen remains unidentified. The data derive from a study of cytomegalovirus exposure and HLA in healthy donors. Overall study context: The early release's HLA-typed donors yielded approximately 82 million unique TCRs. Study-level points and caveats: Earlier findings revealed that most TCR beta V segments proved productive either about 90% or about 30% of the time.

The study ran its PCR with 60 Vbeta and 13 Jbeta primers. Profiling relied on immunoSEQ multiplex PCR, and the TCRdb table lists in-frame clones only, not all of them. The data contain over 100,000 clones, 70% to 80% of them singletons. V was pared by 6 bases and J by 3 bases, with 12 bases between. The CDR3 totals 14 residues. CDR1 and CDR2 from the germline V gene are WNHNN and SYGVQD (reference sequence). The TCR originated in a woman younger than 35 in good health and CMV-seropositive. Input material: PBMCs. The rearrangement links TRBV10-1 to TRBJ1-5; perhaps TRBD1 as D (6 bases). The DNA for the CDR3 is TGCGCCAGCAGGGTTGACAGGAACAATCAGCCCCAGCATTTT. Translating it yields CASRVDRNNQPQHF.